Listed below are T cell receptor beta chains from one sample, sequenced in a study of cytomegalovirus exposure and HLA in healthy donors. Produced via immunoSEQ multiplex PCR; TCRdb's table is partial and in-frame only. The repertoire includes over 150,000 clones, 65% to 80% of them detected once, and around 2.8% sits in the top ten. Sequences were obtained from PBMCs. These receptors all come from a woman aged 40 to 50 in good health and CMV-seropositive. The CDR3 runs from the conserved cysteine through the conserved F or W. The D gene is left open where the match is weak. Clone sizes are given selectively: once, few, many, or a class where the clone is expanded.

clone_size j_call v_call d_call cdr3_nt cdr3_aa
- TRBJ2-7 TRBV4-3 TRBD2 TGCGCCAGCAGCCAAGATCGGAGCGGGGGAAGCTCCTACGAGCAGTACTTC CASSQDRSGGSSYEQYF
- TRBJ1-3 TRBV18 - TGTGCCAGCGCCACGGGTGTCTCTGGAAACACCATATATTTT CASATGVSGNTIYF
- TRBJ1-2 TRBV5-1 TRBD1 TGCGCCAGCAGCTCCTCCGGGACAGCTTATGTAAGCTACACCTTC CASSSSGTAYVSYTF
- TRBJ2-7 TRBV10-3 TRBD2 TGTGCCATAGGGCCGGGACTAGCGGGAGTTGGGGAGCAGTACTTC CAIGPGLAGVGEQYF
- TRBJ2-2 TRBV11-3 TRBD1 TGTGCCAGCAGCATAAGGTGGACAGGGTCTCCCGGGGAGCTGTTTTTT CASSIRWTGSPGELFF
- TRBJ2-5 TRBV7-8 TRBD1 TGTGCCAGCAGCTTAGCCCAGTCCGGACAGGGGGCGGTTCGGGAGACCCAGTACTTC CASSLAQSGQGAVRETQYF
few TRBJ2-3 TRBV4-2 TRBD2 TGTGCCAGCAGCCAAGAGCAGCGGGAGGGAAGTACAGATACGCAGTATTTT CASSQEQREGSTDTQYF
- TRBJ2-3 TRBV10-1 TRBD2 TGCGCCAGCAGTGCAAGGAGCGGGGGGGCATCAGATACGCAGTATTTT CASSARSGGASDTQYF
- TRBJ1-3 TRBV5-4 TRBD1 TGTGCCAGCAGCCGACAGGGATCGTATCCTGGAAACACCATATATTTT CASSRQGSYPGNTIYF
- TRBJ2-2 TRBV4-3 TRBD2 TGCGCCAGCAGCCAAAAGGGGACTAGCGGTCTCGGGGAGCTGTTTTTT CASSQKGTSGLGELFF
- TRBJ1-1 TRBV29-1 TRBD1 TGCAGCGCCGGGGTCGGGACAGCCATGGGGGCTTTCTTT CSAGVGTAMGAFF
once TRBJ2-3 TRBV10-3 TRBD2 TGTGCCATCAGTGAACGGGAGGGCACAGATACGCAGTATTTT CAISEREGTDTQYF
few TRBJ2-6 TRBV19 - TGTGCCAGTAGTCCACCACACTCTGGGGCCAACGTCCTGACTTTC CASSPPHSGANVLTF
- TRBJ2-3 TRBV5-1 TRBD2 TGCGCCAGCAGCTTTAGCGGGAGGGCCGCAGATACGCAGTATTTT CASSFSGRAADTQYF
- TRBJ1-1 TRBV28 - TGTGCCAGCAGTTTTGGCAGGGGTAGCACTGAAGCTTTCTTT CASSFGRGSTEAFF
- TRBJ2-7 TRBV6-5 TRBD1 TGTGCCAGCACCGGACAGGGGACTTTCTCCTACGAGCAGTACTTC CASTGQGTFSYEQYF
- TRBJ2-1 TRBV12-5 TRBD2 TGTGCTAGTGGTCCGTGGACTAGCGGTAATAATGAGCAGTTCTTC CASGPWTSGNNEQFF
few TRBJ2-5 TRBV5-6 TRBD2 TGTGCCAGCAGCCCCTTCCGTAGCGGGGGGTTTCAAGAGACCCAGTACTTC CASSPFRSGGFQETQYF
- TRBJ2-7 TRBV11-3 TRBD2 TGTGCCAGCAGCTTAGATTCCCTAGCGGGAGGCTACGAGCAGTACTTC CASSLDSLAGGYEQYF
- TRBJ1-5 TRBV2 TRBD1 TGTGCCAGCAGGGGACAGGGGTGGAATCAGCCCCAGCATTTT CASRGQGWNQPQHF
- TRBJ2-3 TRBV4-3 TRBD2 TGCGCCAGCAGCCTGGGACTAGCGGGGGGGCGGGATACGCAGTATTTT CASSLGLAGGRDTQYF
- TRBJ2-3 TRBV30 TRBD1 TGTGCCTGGAGTCCCGGGACAGGGGACACAGATACGCAGTATTTT CAWSPGTGDTDTQYF
- TRBJ1-3 TRBV18 - TGTGCCAGCTCACCACCTAATCAGGTCTCTGGAAACACCATATATTTT CASSPPNQVSGNTIYF
- TRBJ1-5 TRBV7-9 TRBD1 TGTTCCAGCAAATCGACAGGGAACAATCAGCCCCAGCATTTT CSSKSTGNNQPQHF
- TRBJ1-4 TRBV7-7 TRBD1 TGTGCCAGCAGCCACGGCCCACAGGGGGAGGTGTTTTTT CASSHGPQGEVFF
- TRBJ2-7 TRBV7-2 TRBD1 TGTGCCAGCAGCTTAGTCTCCACAGGGGGGAACTACGAGCAGTACTTC CASSLVSTGGNYEQYF
- TRBJ2-1 TRBV11-2 TRBD2 TGTGCCAGCAGCCCACCGACTAGCGGAGCGTCCTACAATGAGCAGTTCTTC CASSPPTSGASYNEQFF
few TRBJ2-7 TRBV7-8 - TGTGCCAGCAGCTTAGCGGGCAGTAGCGAGCAGTACTTC CASSLAGSSEQYF
- TRBJ2-3 TRBV9 - TGTGCCAGCAGCGTAGGAGCGGGCACAGATACGCAGTATTTT CASSVGAGTDTQYF
- TRBJ2-7 TRBV28 TRBD2 TGTGCCAGCATTTTAAGCGGGGGATCCTACGAGCAGTACTTC CASILSGGSYEQYF
- TRBJ2-7 TRBV7-9 TRBD2 TGTGCCAGCAGTATGGTCGGGGGGACTCCCTACGAGCAGTACTTC CASSMVGGTPYEQYF
- TRBJ1-2 TRBV7-2 TRBD1 TGTGCCAGCAGCCCCGGGACAGTTTATGGCTACACCTTC CASSPGTVYGYTF
- TRBJ2-1 TRBV10-3 TRBD2 TGTGCCATCACCGCAGCGGGACCCTACAATGAGCAGTTCTTC CAITAAGPYNEQFF
- TRBJ1-5 TRBV30 - TGTGCCTGGAGTGTCCAGGGCAATCAGCCCCAGCATTTT CAWSVQGNQPQHF
- TRBJ1-1 TRBV4-2 - TGTGCCAGCAGCCGGGAGACGGGTGCACCTTTCTTT CASSRETGAPFF
- TRBJ1-2 TRBV10-3 - TGTGCCACGAGACCAGGGGTCGCTAACTATGGCTACACCTTC CATRPGVANYGYTF
few TRBJ1-5 TRBV5-1 - TGCGCCAGCAGCTTGGGGAGCCTCGATCAGCCCCAGCATTTT CASSLGSLDQPQHF
- TRBJ2-5 TRBV7-2 - TGTGCCAGCAGCTTCAGGGGAGAGACCCAGTACTTC CASSFRGETQYF
- TRBJ2-3 TRBV2 - TGTGCCAGCAGTGAACAGGTCCAAGCGGGTACGCAGTATTTT CASSEQVQAGTQYF
- TRBJ2-7 TRBV6-4 - TGTGCCAGTCCCGACTCCTACGAGCAGTACTTC CASPDSYEQYF